The rows below give T cell receptor beta chains drawn from one sample of a study of CXCR3-negative and CXCR3-positive naive CD8 T cells. One entry per CDR3 protein, without DNA, is what TCRdb gives after re-calling the 5' RACE reads. This table lists tens of thousands of distinct CDR3 sequences. Sequencing input: naive CXCR3+ CD8+ T cells from blood. The receptors here all came from a human donor in good health. Some clones in this sample may be carry-over from other donors' samples. Both conserved end residues are part of each CDR3.

>TRBV5-1|TRBJ2-1
CASSLAQHEQFF
>TRBV5-1|TRBJ1-2
CASSLDRGLGNYGYTF
>TRBV20-1|TRBJ2-5
CSARVGGGRETQYF
>TRBV7-9|TRBJ2-1
CASSDGGRPMGEQFF
>TRBV18|TRBJ2-1
CASSPNWDSEQFF
>TRBV6-5|TRBJ2-7
CASSYRGPDHEQYF
>TRBV19|TRBJ2-7
CASSFYLGNEQYF
>TRBV9|TRBJ2-4
CASSPWDRRNIQYF
>TRBV7-6|TRBJ2-3
CASSLDPSTDTQYF
>TRBV7-6|TRBJ2-2
CASSHKGIGELFF
>TRBV20-1|TRBJ2-1
CSASQVPSYNEQFF
>TRBV6-5|TRBJ1-2
CASRERDRGYGYTF
>TRBV29-1|TRBJ2-7
CSGGVGSEQYF
>TRBV14|TRBJ2-7
CASSQDEGYEAYEQYF
>TRBV11-1|TRBJ2-7
CASSTRTGNYEQYF
>TRBV7-2|TRBJ2-5
CASSRINGPRETQYF
>TRBV7-6|TRBJ1-1
CASEAYPWDRMNTEAFF
>TRBV29-1|TRBJ1-1
CSVSGVGSTEAFF
>TRBV20-1|TRBJ2-1
CSARDTGVGTREQFF